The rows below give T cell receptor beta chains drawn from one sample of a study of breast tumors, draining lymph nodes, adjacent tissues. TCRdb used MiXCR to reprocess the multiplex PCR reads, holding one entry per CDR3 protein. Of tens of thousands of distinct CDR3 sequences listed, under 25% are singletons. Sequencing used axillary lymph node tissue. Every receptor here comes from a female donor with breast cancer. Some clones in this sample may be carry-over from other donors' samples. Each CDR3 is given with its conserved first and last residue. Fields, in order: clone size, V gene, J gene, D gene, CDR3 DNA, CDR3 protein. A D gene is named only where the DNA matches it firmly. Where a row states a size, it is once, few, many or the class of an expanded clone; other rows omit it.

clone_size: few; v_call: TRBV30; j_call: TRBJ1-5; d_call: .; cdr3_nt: TGTGCCTGGAGTGTAGTCAGACAGAGTGAGCCCCAGCATTTT; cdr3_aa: CAWSVVRQSEPQHF
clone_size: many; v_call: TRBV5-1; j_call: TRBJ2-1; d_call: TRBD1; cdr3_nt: TGCGCCAGCAGCCCGGACAGGGGGGCGGATAATGAGCAGTTCTTC; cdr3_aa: CASSPDRGADNEQFF
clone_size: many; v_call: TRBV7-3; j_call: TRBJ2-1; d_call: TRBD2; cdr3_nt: TGTGCCAGCAGCCCACTAGCGGGAGGGAACAATGAGCAGTTCTTC; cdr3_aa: CASSPLAGGNNEQFF
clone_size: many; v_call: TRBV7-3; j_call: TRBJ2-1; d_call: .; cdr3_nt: TGTGCCAGCAGCTTAACATACCCCTTTCTGGCGCCCAATGAGCAGTTCTTC; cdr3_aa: CASSLTYPFLAPNEQFF
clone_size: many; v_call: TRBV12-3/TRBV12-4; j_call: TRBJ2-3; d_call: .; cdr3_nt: TGTGCCAGCGGACGGATACGCACGTATTTT; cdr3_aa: CASGRIRTYF
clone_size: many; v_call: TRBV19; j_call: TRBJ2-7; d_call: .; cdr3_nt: TGTGCCAGTAGCATGCAAACCGGGACTCTGCACTTC; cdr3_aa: CASSMQTGTLHF
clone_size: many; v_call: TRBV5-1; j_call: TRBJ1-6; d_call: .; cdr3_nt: TGCGCCAGCAGGAGGGCCTCGCATTCACCCCTCCACTTT; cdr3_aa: CASRRASHSPLHF
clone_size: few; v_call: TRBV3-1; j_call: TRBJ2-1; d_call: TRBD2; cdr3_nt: TGTGCCAGCAGATCCGGACTAGCGGGAGGCAATGAGCAGTTCTTC; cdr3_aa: CASRSGLAGGNEQFF
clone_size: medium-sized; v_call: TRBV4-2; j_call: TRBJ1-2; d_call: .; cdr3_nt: TGTGCCAGCGCGGACACTGGACTGACAACTAACTATGGCTACACCTTC; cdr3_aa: CASADTGLTTNYGYTF
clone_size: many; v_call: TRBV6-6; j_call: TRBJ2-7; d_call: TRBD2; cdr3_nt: TGTGCCAGCAGTTACGGGGGCGGGACTAGCGGGAGTGGAGAGCAGTACTTC; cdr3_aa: CASSYGGGTSGSGEQYF
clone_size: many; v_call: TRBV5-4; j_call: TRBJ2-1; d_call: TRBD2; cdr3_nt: TGTGCCAGCAGCTTGCTAGCGGGGACCTACAATGAGCAGTTCTTC; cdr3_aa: CASSLLAGTYNEQFF
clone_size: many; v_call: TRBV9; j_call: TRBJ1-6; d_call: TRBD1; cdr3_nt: TGTGCCAGCAGCCCCTCAAGGGGGCTCCCCCTCCACTTT; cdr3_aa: CASSPSRGLPLHF
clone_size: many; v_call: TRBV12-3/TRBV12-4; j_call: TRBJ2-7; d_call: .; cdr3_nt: TGTGCCAGCAATCAGGGCCCTAACTCCTACGAGCAGTACTTC; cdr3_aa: CASNQGPNSYEQYF
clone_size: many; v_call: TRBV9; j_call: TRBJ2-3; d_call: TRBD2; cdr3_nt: TGTGCCAGCAGCGTAGCGGGAGGGCCCGTAGATACGCAGTATTTT; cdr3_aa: CASSVAGGPVDTQYF
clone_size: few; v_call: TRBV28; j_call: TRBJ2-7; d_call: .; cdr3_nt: TGTGCCAGCAGTTTAGGGGGACACTCCTACGAGCAGTACTTC; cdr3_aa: CASSLGGHSYEQYF
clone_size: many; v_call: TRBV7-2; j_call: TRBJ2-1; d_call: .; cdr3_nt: TGTGCCAGCAGCGACTGGAACAATGAGCAGTTCTTC; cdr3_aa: CASSDWNNEQFF
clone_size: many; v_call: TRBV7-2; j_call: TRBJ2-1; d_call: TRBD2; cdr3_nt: TGTGCCAGCAGCCCTACTAGCGGGAGCAGGAATGAGCAGTTCTTC; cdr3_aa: CASSPTSGSRNEQFF
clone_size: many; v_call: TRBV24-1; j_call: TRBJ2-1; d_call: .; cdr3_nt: TGTGCCACCAGTGATTATAGGGACAACAAGAATGAGCAGTTCTTC; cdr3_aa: CATSDYRDNKNEQFF
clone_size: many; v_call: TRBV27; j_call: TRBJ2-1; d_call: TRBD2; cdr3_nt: TGTGCCAGCAAACGGGAGCGGGGCAATGAGCAGTTCTTC; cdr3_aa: CASKRERGNEQFF
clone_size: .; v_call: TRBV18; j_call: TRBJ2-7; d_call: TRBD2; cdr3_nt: TGTGCCAGCTCGGAAATAGCGGGTAGCTCCTACGAGCAGTACTTC; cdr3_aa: CASSEIAGSSYEQYF
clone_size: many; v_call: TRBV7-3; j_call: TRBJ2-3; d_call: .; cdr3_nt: TGTGCCAGCAGTCGTGGGGGGAGGCTGACAGATACGCAGTATTTT; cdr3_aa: CASSRGGRLTDTQYF
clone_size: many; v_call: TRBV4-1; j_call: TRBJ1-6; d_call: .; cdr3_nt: TGCGCCAGCAGCCAAGATATATCACAGGGAAATTCACCCCTCCACTTT; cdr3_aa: CASSQDISQGNSPLHF
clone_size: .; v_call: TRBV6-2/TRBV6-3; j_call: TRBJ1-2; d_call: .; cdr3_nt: TGTGCCACCTCCTTGACAGACGGCTACACCTTC; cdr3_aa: CATSLTDGYTF
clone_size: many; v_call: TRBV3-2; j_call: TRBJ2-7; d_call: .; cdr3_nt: TGTGCCAGCAGCCATACGTACTTC; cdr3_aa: CASSHTYF
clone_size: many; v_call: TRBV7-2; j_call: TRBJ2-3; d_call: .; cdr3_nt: TGTGCCAGCAGCTTAAGACAAGCAGATACGCAGTATTTT; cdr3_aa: CASSLRQADTQYF
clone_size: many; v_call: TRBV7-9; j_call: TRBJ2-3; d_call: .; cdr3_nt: TGTGCCAGCAGCTTTGGAATCTTAAGCGGGAGCACAGATACGCAGTATTTT; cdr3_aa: CASSFGILSGSTDTQYF
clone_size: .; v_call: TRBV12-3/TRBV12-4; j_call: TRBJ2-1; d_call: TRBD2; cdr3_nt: TGTGCCAGCAGTTTGCTAGCGGGGGTGTGGGAGCAGTTCTTC; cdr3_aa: CASSLLAGVWEQFF
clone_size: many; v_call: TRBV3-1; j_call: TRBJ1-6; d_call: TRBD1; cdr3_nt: TGTGCCAGCAGGCCGACAGGGAGCGTCAATTCACCCCTCCACTTT; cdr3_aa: CASRPTGSVNSPLHF
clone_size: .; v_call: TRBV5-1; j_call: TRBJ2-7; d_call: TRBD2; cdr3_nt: TGCGCCAGCAGCCTGGAGGTAGCGGGAGCTCTCGGGCAGTACTTC; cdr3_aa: CASSLEVAGALGQYF
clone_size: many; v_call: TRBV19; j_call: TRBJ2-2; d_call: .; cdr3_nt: TGTGCCAGTGGTGGAGGGTGGGCCGGGGAGCTGTTTTTT; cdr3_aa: CASGGGWAGELFF
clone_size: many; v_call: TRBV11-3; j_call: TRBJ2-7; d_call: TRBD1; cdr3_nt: TGTGCCAGCAGCTTAGGCCGGGACAGGACCTACGAGCAGTACTTC; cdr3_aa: CASSLGRDRTYEQYF
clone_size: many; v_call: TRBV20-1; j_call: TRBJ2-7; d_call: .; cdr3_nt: TGCAGTGCTAGACCCCCGGGGGCTAGTCGCGAGCAGTACTTC; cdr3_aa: CSARPPGASREQYF
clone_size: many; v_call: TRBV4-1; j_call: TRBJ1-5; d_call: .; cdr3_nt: TGCGCCAGCAGCCAAGTCGGGGGCAATCAGCCCCAGCATTTT; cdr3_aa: CASSQVGGNQPQHF
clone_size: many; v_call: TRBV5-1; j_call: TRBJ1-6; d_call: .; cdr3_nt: TGCGCCAGCAGCCTAGACCCAGGTGCTAATTCACCCCTCCACTTT; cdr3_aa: CASSLDPGANSPLHF
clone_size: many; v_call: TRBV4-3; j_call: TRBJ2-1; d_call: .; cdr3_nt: TGCGCCAGCAGCCAAGAAATCCCCGCTGGGAATGAGCAGTTCTTC; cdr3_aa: CASSQEIPAGNEQFF
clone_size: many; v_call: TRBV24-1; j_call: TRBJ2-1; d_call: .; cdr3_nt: TGTGCCACCAGTGATTTAGCCGGGTTCGCTACGAATGAGCAGTTCTTC; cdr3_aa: CATSDLAGFATNEQFF
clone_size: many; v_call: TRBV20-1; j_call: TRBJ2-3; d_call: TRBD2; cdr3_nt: TGCAGTGCTAACTTAGCGGGAGGGTTCCCAGATACGCAGTATTTT; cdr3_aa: CSANLAGGFPDTQYF
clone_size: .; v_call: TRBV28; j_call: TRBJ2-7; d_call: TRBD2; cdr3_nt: TGTGCCAGCAGTCCACCGGGACTAGCCCTTTCCTACGAGCAGTACTTC; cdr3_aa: CASSPPGLALSYEQYF
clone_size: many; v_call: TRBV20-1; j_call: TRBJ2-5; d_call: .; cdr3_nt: TGCAGTGCAGAAGGGCAGGGGAGTTGGGCCCAGTACTTC; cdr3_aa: CSAEGQGSWAQYF
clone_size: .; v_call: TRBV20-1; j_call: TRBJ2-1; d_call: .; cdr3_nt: TGCAGTGCTAGAGATAGCCCCATCAATGGGCAGTTCTTC; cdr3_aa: CSARDSPINGQFF
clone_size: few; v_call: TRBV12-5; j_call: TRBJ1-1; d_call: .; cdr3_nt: TGTGCTAGTGGTTTGCGTCAGGGCCGAACTGAAGCTTTCTTT; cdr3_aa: CASGLRQGRTEAFF
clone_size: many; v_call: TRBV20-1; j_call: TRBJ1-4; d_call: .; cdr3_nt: TGCAGTGCCAAGGGGCTGGGAAATGAAAAACTGTTTTTT; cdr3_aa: CSAKGLGNEKLFF
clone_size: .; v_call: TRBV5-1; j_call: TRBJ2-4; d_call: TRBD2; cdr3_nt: TGCGCCAGCAGCCCCTCGGGGGGGAACATTCAGTACTTC; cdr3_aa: CASSPSGGNIQYF
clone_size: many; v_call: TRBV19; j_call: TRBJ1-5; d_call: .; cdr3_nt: TGTGCCAGTAGTCCCCGGGAAGGCAATCAGCCCCAGCATTTT; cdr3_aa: CASSPREGNQPQHF
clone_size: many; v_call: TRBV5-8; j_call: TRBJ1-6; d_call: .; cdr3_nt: TGTGCCAGCAGCTTGTTCGGGGGCTTCAATTCACCCCTCCACTTT; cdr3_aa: CASSLFGGFNSPLHF
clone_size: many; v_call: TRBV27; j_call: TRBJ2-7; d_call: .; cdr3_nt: TGTGCCAGCAGTTCGATAGCCGGACTTTCCTACGAGCAGTACTTC; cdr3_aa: CASSSIAGLSYEQYF
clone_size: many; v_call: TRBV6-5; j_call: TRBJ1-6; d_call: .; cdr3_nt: TGTGCCAGCAGTTACTCGAGAGTCAGGGTGGGGTTTTCCCTCCACTTT; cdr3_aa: CASSYSRVRVGFSLHF
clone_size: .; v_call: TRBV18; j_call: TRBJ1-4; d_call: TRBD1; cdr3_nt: TGTGCCAGCTCAGGGACAGAGGAAAAACTGTTTTTT; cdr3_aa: CASSGTEEKLFF
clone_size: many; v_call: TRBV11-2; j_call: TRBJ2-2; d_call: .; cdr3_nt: TGTGCCAGCTTTGCTTCGAACACCGGGGAGCTGTTTTTT; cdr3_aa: CASFASNTGELFF
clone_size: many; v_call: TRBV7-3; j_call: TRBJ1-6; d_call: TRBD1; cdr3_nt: TGTGCCAGCAGCTTGGGACAGGGTGGCTCACCCCTCCACTTT; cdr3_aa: CASSLGQGGSPLHF
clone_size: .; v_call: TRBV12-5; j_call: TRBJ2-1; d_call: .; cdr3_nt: TGTGCTAGTGGTTTCACCCCAGGGGCGGGAGAAGTGGTAGAGCAGTTCTTC; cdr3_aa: CASGFTPGAGEVVEQFF
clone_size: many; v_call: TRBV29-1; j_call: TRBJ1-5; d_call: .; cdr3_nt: TGCAGCGTCTCATCAGGGGTTGAGCAGCCCCAGCATTTT; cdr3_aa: CSVSSGVEQPQHF
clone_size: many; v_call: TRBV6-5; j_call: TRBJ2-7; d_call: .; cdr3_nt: TGTGCCAGCAGAAGCCCGCGGACCGCCTCCTACGAGCAGTACTTC; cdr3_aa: CASRSPRTASYEQYF
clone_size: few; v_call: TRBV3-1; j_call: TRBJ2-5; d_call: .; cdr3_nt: TGTGCCAGCAGCTTCACTAGCTTTTCAGAGACCCAGTACTTC; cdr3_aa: CASSFTSFSETQYF
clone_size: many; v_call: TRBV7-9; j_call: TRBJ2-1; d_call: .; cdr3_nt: TGTGCCAGCAGCCCAGGGAAGACAGGTGCCAATGAGCAGTTCTTC; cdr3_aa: CASSPGKTGANEQFF
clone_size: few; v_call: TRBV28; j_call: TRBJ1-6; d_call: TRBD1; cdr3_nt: TGTGCCAGCAGTTTAGCAGGGGGGTATAATTCACCCCTCCACTTT; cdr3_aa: CASSLAGGYNSPLHF
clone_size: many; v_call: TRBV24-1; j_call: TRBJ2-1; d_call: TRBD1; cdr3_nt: TGTGCCACCAGTGATTTTACCAGGGGGACGTACAATGAGCAGTTCTTC; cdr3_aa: CATSDFTRGTYNEQFF
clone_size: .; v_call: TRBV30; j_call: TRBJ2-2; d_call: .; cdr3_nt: TGTGCCTGGAGTGACCCACAGGTCACCGGGGAGCTGTTTTTT; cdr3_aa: CAWSDPQVTGELFF
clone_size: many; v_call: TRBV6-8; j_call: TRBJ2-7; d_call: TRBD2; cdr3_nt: TGTGCCAGCAGATCTCAGCGGGAGACGCCCGGCGGGCAGTACTTC; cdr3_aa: CASRSQRETPGGQYF